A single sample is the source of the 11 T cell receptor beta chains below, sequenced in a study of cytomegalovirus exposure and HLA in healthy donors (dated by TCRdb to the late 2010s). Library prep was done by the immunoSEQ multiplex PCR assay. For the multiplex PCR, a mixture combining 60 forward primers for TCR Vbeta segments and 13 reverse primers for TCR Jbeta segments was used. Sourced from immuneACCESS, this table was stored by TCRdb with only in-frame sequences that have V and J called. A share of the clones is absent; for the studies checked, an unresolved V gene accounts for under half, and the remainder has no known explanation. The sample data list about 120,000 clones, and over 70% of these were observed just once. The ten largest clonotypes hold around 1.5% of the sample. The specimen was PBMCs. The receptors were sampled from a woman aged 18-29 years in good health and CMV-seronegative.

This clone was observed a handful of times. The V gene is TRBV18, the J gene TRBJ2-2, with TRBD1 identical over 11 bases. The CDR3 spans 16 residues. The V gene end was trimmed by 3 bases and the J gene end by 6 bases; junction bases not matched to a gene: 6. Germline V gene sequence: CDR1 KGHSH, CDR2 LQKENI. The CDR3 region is CASSPGQGASSGELFF. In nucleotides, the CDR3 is TGTGCCAGCTCACCCGGACAGGGGGCTTCTTCCGGGGAGCTGTTTTTT.

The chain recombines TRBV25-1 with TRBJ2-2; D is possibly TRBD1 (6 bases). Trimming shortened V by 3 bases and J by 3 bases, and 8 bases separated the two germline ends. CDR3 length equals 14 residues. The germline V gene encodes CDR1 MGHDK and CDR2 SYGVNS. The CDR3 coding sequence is TGTGCCAGCAGTGATAACAGGGACACCGGGGAGCTGTTTTTT. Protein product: CASSDNRDTGELFF.

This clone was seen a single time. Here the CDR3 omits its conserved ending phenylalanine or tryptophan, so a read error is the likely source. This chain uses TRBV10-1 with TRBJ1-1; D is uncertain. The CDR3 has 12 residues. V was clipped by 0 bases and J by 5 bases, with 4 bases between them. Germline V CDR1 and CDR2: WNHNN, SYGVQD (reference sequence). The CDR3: CASSESGTEAFL. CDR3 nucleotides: TGCGCCAGCAGTGAGTCGGGGACTGAAGCTTTCCTT.

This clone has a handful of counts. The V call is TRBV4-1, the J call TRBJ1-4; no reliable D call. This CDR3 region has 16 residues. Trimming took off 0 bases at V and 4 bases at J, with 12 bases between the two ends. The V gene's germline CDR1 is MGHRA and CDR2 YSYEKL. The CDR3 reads CASSQDLWQDNEKLFF. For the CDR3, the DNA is TGCGCCAGCAGCCAAGATTTGTGGCAGGATAATGAAAAACTGTTTTTT.

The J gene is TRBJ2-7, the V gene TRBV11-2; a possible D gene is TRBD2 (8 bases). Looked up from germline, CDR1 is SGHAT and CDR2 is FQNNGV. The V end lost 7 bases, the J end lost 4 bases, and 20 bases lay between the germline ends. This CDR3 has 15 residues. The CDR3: CASKGQRGLGYEQYF. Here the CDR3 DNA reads TGTGCCAGCAAGGGACAGAGGGGACTAGGGTACGAGCAGTACTTC.

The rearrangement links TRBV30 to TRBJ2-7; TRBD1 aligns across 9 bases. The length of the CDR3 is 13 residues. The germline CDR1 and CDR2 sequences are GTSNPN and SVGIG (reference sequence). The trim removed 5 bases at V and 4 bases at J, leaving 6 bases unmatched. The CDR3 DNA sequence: TGTGCCTGGCCCCGGGACAGGGAATACGAGCAGTACTTC. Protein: CAWPRDREYEQYF.

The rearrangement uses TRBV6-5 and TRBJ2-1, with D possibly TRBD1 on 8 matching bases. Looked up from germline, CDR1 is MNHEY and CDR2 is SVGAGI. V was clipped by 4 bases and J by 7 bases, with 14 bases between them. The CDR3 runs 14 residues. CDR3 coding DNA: TGTGCCAGCAGTTGGACAGGGAGGGAGAATGAGCAGTTCTTC. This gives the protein CASSWTGRENEQFF.

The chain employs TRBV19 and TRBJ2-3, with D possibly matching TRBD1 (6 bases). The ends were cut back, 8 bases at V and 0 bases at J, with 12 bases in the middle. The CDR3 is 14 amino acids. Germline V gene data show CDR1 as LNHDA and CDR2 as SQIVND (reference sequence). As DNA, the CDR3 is TGTGCCAGTCGCCGAGGGGGTAGCACAGATACGCAGTATTTT. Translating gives CASRRGGSTDTQYF.

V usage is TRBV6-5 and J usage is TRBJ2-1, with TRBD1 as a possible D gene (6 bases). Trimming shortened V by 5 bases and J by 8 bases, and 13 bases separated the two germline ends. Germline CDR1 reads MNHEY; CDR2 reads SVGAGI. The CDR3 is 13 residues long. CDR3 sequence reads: CASSGTGMDEQFF. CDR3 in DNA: TGTGCCAGCAGTGGTACAGGGATGGATGAGCAGTTCTTC.

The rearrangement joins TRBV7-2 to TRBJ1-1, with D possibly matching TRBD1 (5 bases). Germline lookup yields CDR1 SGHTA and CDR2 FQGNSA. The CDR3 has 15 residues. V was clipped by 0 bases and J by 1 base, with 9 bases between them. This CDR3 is CASSLAVGGNTEAFF. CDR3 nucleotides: TGTGCCAGCAGCTTAGCCGTGGGGGGGAACACTGAAGCTTTCTTT.

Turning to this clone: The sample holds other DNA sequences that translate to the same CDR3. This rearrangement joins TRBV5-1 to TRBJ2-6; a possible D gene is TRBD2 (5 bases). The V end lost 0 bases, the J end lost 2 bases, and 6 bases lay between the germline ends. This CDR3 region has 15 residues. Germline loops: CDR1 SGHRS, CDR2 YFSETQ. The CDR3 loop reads CASSLGGPGANVLTF. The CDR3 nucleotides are TGCGCCAGCAGCTTGGGAGGGCCTGGGGCCAACGTCCTGACTTTC.